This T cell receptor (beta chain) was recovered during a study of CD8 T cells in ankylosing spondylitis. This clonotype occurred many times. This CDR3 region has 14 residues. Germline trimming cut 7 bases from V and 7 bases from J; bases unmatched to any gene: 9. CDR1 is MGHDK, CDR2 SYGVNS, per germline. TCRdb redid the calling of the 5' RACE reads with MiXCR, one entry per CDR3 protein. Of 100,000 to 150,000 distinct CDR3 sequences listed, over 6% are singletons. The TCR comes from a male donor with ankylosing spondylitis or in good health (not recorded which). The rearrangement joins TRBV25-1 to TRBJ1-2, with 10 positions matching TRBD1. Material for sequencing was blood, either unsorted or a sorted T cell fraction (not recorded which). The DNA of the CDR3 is TGTGCCAGCAACGGGGACAGGGGATTAGGTGGCTACACCTTC. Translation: CASNGDRGLGGYTF.